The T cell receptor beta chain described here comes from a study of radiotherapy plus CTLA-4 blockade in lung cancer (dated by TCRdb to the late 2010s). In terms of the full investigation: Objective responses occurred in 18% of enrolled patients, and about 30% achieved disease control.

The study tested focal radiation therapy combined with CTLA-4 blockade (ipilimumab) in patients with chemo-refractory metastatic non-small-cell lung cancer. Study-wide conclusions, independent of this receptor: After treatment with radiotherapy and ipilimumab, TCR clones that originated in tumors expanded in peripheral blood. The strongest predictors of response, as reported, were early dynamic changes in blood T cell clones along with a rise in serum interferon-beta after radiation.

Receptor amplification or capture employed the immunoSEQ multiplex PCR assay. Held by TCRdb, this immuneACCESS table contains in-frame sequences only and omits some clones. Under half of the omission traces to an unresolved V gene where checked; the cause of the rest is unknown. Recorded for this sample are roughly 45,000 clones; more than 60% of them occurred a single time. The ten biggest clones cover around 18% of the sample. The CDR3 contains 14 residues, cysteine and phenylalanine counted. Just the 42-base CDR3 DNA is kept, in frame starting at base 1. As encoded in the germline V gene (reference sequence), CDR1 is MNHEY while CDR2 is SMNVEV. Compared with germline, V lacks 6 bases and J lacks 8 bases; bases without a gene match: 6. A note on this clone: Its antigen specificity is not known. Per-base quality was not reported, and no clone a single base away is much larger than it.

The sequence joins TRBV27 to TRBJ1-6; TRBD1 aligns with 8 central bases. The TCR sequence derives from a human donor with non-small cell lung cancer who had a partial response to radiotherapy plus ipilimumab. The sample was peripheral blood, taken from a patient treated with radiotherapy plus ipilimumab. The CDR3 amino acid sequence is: CASSAGTGYSPLHF. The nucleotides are TGTGCCAGCAGCGCCGGGACAGGATATTCACCCCTCCACTTT.